A single sample is the source of the 6 T cell receptor beta chains below, sequenced in a study of T cells in women clearing cervical HPV infection. Assay used: immunoSEQ multiplex PCR; TCRdb lists only in-frame clones, some missing. Its table records 20,000 to 25,000 clones. The sample comprised blood buffy coat. All receptors come from a woman aged 18 to 75 with a cervical HPV16 infection that either progressed to CIN3+ or cleared (not recorded which).

CDR3 protein: CASSERTENDGYTF. Incomplete CDR3 DNA: TGTGCCAGCAGTGAACGAACAGAGAACGATGGC. V is TRBV6-1 and J is TRBJ1-2; no reliable D call. The read terminates 3 residues ahead of where the CDR3 ends, so the germline J gene completes it. The CDR3 is 14 amino acids. Germline loops: CDR1 MNHNS, CDR2 SASEGT. Deletions cut 2 bases from V and 6 bases from J, with 13 bases between.

Details on this clone: The CDR3 extends 3 residues past the end of the read, so its final part is completed from the germline J gene. V usage is TRBV5-1 and J usage is TRBJ2-3, with 10 nucleotides matching TRBD2. The CDR3 covers 15 residues. With V trimmed by 0 bases and J by 6 bases, 4 bases remained unmatched. Germline V CDR1 and CDR2: SGHRS, YFSETQ. CDR3 bases read: TGCGCCAGCAGCTTGGAGCGGGAGGGCCTGGATACG. The encoded protein is CASSLEREGLDT. The complete CDR3 sequence is CASSLEREGLDTQYF.

On this clone itself: With the read ending 3 residues before the CDR3 end, the germline J gene is used to fill in that end. The V call is TRBV5-4, the J call TRBJ1-6; D ambiguous. Germline-derived CDR1 and CDR2 are SGHNT and YYREEE (reference sequence). Trimming cost V 1 base and J 4 bases, with 6 bases left between them. The CDR3 totals 14 residues. The CDR3 sequence: CASSLFGYNSPLHF. CDR3 DNA, as far as it was read: TGTGCCAGCAGCTTGTTCGGTTATAATTCACCC.

For this clone: The CDR3 end falls 3 residues outside the read, so it is completed with the germline J gene. The chain joins TRBV20-1 to TRBJ2-7; TRBD1 might be the D (6 bases). There are 15 residues in the CDR3. Germline V gene data show CDR1 as DFQATT and CDR2 as SNEGSKA (reference sequence). With 1 base removed from V and 4 bases from J, the gap between germline ends came to 17 bases. Incomplete CDR3 DNA: TGCAGTGCTAGAGCTATGGTCAGGGGAAATTACGAG. The encoded protein is CSARAMVRGNYE. The whole CDR3 reads CSARAMVRGNYEQYF.

The DNA read from the CDR3 is TGTGCCAGCAGCGTAGAGGGGGACCGTCCCCGGGCG. Translation gives CASSVEGDRPRA. The whole CDR3 region reads CASSVEGDRPRAQYF. This chain joins TRBV9 and TRBJ2-3; a possible D gene is TRBD1 (6 bases). The read ends 3 residues shy of where the CDR3 ends; the end is completed using the germline J gene. The CDR3 covers 15 residues. The germline gives CDR1 SGDLS, CDR2 YYNGEE.

The chain's CDR3 is CASSVISGRSGELFF. The CDR3 DNA, read in part, is TGTGCCAGCAGCGTCATTAGCGGGAGAAGCGGGGAG. The V and J genes are TRBV11-3 and TRBJ2-2; 9 positions match TRBD2. The read gets to within 3 residues of the CDR3 end, and the germline J gene fills in the rest. The CDR3 covers 15 residues. V lost 5 bases, J lost 7 bases, and 8 bases stayed unmatched. CDR1 is SGHNT and CDR2 is YENEEA in the germline V gene.